The 25 T cell receptor beta chains presented below share a single source sample, sequenced in a study of blood T cell repertoires in COVID-19. Sequencing was performed with immunoSEQ multiplex PCR; in TCRdb, only in-frame clones are kept and a portion is missing. The sample holds approximately 230,000 clones; roughly four fifths are singletons and the top ten take over 7.5%. Sequences were obtained from peripheral blood. The receptors stem from a man aged 80 or over with acute or convalescent COVID-19.

V gene TRBV19 combines with J gene TRBJ2-2; D not resolved. The ends were cut back, 7 bases at V and 4 bases at J, with 7 bases in the middle. Germline V gives CDR1 LNHDA, CDR2 SQIVND (reference sequence). This CDR3 has 12 residues. The CDR3 sequence is CASTPFTGELFF. The CDR3 nucleotides read TGTGCCAGTACTCCGTTCACCGGGGAGCTGTTTTTT.

The J gene is TRBJ1-2, the V gene TRBV24-1; D is unclear. The germline CDR1 and CDR2 sequences are KGHDR and SFDVKD. V lost 0 bases and J 8 bases, leaving 9 bases between the germline ends. There are 13 residues in the CDR3. As DNA, the CDR3 is TGTGCCACCAGTGATTTGCCGGGAGCGGGCTACACCTTC. This gives the protein CATSDLPGAGYTF.

The chain uses TRBV24-1 and TRBJ2-1; D is possibly TRBD2 (6 bases). The CDR3 has 14 amino acids. Looked up from germline, CDR1 is KGHDR and CDR2 is SFDVKD. V was cut by 7 bases and J by 7 bases, with 16 bases left in between. The CDR3 nucleotides are TGTGCCACCAGGGGGAACGGGGGTCTTAATGAGCAGTTCTTC. Protein: CATRGNGGLNEQFF.

This chain joins TRBV5-5 and TRBJ1-2; D remains ambiguous. The CDR3 contains 13 residues. Germline CDR1 is SGHKS and CDR2 is YYEKEE (reference sequence). The germline V and J ends were trimmed by 5 bases and 2 bases, with 10 bases remaining between them. CDR3 loop: CASSLSGNYGYTF. The CDR3 DNA is TGTGCCAGCAGTCTGTCCGGGAACTATGGCTACACCTTC.

The chain is built from TRBV5-1 and TRBJ2-3, with a tentative D call TRBD2 (5 bases). The CDR3 extends over 13 amino acids. Germline lookup yields CDR1 SGHRS and CDR2 YFSETQ. V lost 5 bases and J 2 bases, leaving 9 bases between the germline ends. CDR3 in DNA: TGCGCCAGCAGGGGAGCTCCCACAGATACGCAGTATTTT. Protein sequence: CASRGAPTDTQYF.

J is TRBJ2-5 and V is TRBV18; 7 nucleotides align to TRBD1. J was trimmed by 5 bases and V by 1 base; bases with no gene match: 4. Germline CDR1 reads KGHSH; CDR2 reads LQKENI. This CDR3 spans 14 amino acids. This CDR3 reads CASSPQGAGETQYF. DNA for the CDR3: TGTGCCAGCTCACCACAGGGGGCCGGCGAGACCCAGTACTTC.

In nucleotides, the CDR3 is TGCGCCAGCAGCCTGCCTTGGACAGGGGTGGTAACTGAAGCTTTCTTT. It specifies CASSLPWTGVVTEAFF. The gene calls are TRBV5-1 and TRBJ1-1, with 9 nucleotides matching TRBD1. CDR3 length: 16 residues. Germline-derived CDR1 and CDR2 are SGHRS and YFSETQ. Trimming took 4 bases from V and 5 from J; bases not matched to a gene: 12.

V is TRBV2 and J is TRBJ2-1; D gene uncertain. The V end was cut by 6 bases, the J end by 9 bases, with 12 bases between. Germline V gene data show CDR1 as SNHLY and CDR2 as FYNNEI. CDR3 length: 12 amino acids. CDR3 in DNA: TGTGCCAGCAGGCTAGTAGTAGGTGAGCAGTTCTTC. Translating gives CASRLVVGEQFF.

The gene calls are TRBV28 and TRBJ2-7; 8 nucleotides line up with TRBD1. Germline V lookup: CDR1 MDHEN, CDR2 SYDVKM. Germline trimming cut 5 bases from V and 6 bases from J; bases unmatched to any gene: 12. This CDR3 contains 15 residues. CDR3 DNA sequence: TGTGCCAGCAGTCCTTACCCGGACAGGGTGGGCGAGCAGTACTTC. Its protein product is CASSPYPDRVGEQYF.

The chain links TRBV5-1 to TRBJ1-2, with D unclear. V was pared by 1 base and J by 1 base, with 5 bases between. The germline CDR1 and CDR2 sequences are SGHRS and YFSETQ. This CDR3 comprises 13 residues. DNA of the CDR3: TGCGCCAGCAGCTTGTTGAGTAACTATGGCTACACCTTC. Protein sequence: CASSLLSNYGYTF.

This rearrangement joins TRBV9 to TRBJ2-3; 7 bases map to TRBD1. Per germline, CDR1 SGDLS and CDR2 YYNGEE. V shed 4 bases, J shed 1 base, and the junction held 6 bases outside the gene matches. The CDR3 sequence is 15 residues long. The CDR3 region is CASSFRTGGTDTQYF. DNA of the CDR3: TGTGCCAGCAGCTTTAGGACAGGAGGCACAGATACGCAGTATTTT. The complete variable domain, with remaining parts taken from reference TRBV9 and TRBJ2-3, reads DSGVTQTPKHLITATGQRVTLRCSPRSGDLSVYWYQQSLDQGLQFLIQYYNGEERAKGNILERFSAQQFPDLHSELNLSSLELGDSALYFCASSFRTGGTDTQYFGPGTRLTVL.

A few counts support this clone. The chain combines TRBV2 with TRBJ1-2, with D unclear. The CDR3 loop spans 11 amino acids. Germline V gives CDR1 SNHLY, CDR2 FYNNEI. The V and J ends lost 6 bases and 4 bases respectively, with 6 bases between them. The CDR3 loop reads CASRLLYGYTF. CDR3 coding DNA: TGTGCCAGCAGACTACTCTATGGCTACACCTTC.

V is TRBV11-2 and J is TRBJ1-3, with D uncertain. This CDR3 is 14 amino acids long. Germline CDR1 is SGHAT and CDR2 is FQNNGV. V was pared by 1 base and J by 3 bases, with 7 bases between. As DNA, the CDR3 is TGTGCCAGCAGCTTAGTCAGGTTTGGAAACACCATATATTTT. It codes for CASSLVRFGNTIYF.

This CDR3 is CASSPTGVDSPLHF. The CDR3 DNA sequence: TGTGCCAGCAGCCCCACAGGGGTGGATTCACCCCTCCACTTT. The gene calls are TRBV7-9 and TRBJ1-6; TRBD1 matches at 7 bases. This CDR3 has 14 amino acids. Per germline, CDR1 SEHNR and CDR2 FQNEAQ (reference sequence). J gave up 8 bases and V 5 bases, and 6 bases lay outside the gene matches.

This chain connects TRBV12-3 or TRBV12-4 to TRBJ2-2; weak D call: TRBD1 (6 bases). V was cut by 6 bases and J by 5 bases, with 10 bases left in between. This CDR3 has 13 amino acids. CDR3 nucleotides: TGTGCCAGCAGAGCTCAGGGGACCGGGGAGCTGTTTTTT. It codes for CASRAQGTGELFF.

This chain uses TRBV11-1 with TRBJ1-2, with 8 bases identical to TRBD1. Trimming cost V 4 bases and J 6 bases; bases outside gene matches: 10. This CDR3 is built from 15 residues. CDR1 SGHAT and CDR2 FQDESV come from the germline V gene (reference sequence). CDR3 DNA: TGTGCCAGCAGCTCCTTACTCACAGGGGGAAATGGCTACACCTTC. Amino acids: CASSSLLTGGNGYTF.

This chain uses TRBV18 with TRBJ1-4; TRBD1 matches 8 bases. After removal of 4 bases from V and 5 bases from J, the junction contained 6 bases not matched to a gene. Germline assignment: CDR1 KGHSH and CDR2 LQKENI. This CDR3 is built from 15 residues. CDR3 in amino acids: CASSHNRGGNEKLFF. CDR3 bases: TGTGCCAGCTCACACAACAGGGGGGGAAATGAAAAACTGTTTTTT.

The J gene is TRBJ2-1, the V gene TRBV6-2 or TRBV6-3; a possible D gene is TRBD1 (6 bases). V dropped 6 bases and J dropped 0 bases, with 18 bases sitting between them. The CDR3 consists of 17 residues. Germline V gives CDR1 MNHEY, CDR2 SVGEGT. The CDR3 region has the DNA TGTGCCAGCAGCCCCACAAGGACAGTGAGCTCCTACAATGAGCAGTTCTTC. It specifies CASSPTRTVSSYNEQFF.

The chain uses TRBV11-2 and TRBJ2-3; D uncertain. The CDR3 totals 11 residues. Germline assignment: CDR1 SGHAT and CDR2 FQNNGV. Trimming removed 1 base at V and 10 bases at J, with 6 bases between. CDR3 sequence: CASSLANAQYF. The DNA of the CDR3 is TGTGCCAGCAGCTTAGCAAATGCGCAGTATTTT.

The CDR3 is CASSLVGREETQYF. As DNA, the CDR3 is TGTGCCAGCAGCTTGGTCGGGCGGGAAGAGACCCAGTACTTC. The gene calls are TRBV5-5 and TRBJ2-5; weak D call: TRBD2 (5 bases). V was pared by 0 bases and J by 3 bases, with 9 bases between. Germline V gives CDR1 SGHKS, CDR2 YYEKEE (reference sequence). The CDR3 spans 14 residues.

The CDR3 protein is CATSDRRDYRTDTQYF. The DNA of the CDR3 is TGTGCCACCAGTGACCGCCGGGACTACCGCACAGATACGCAGTATTTT. The chain joins TRBV24-1 to TRBJ2-3, with TRBD2 identical over 7 bases. CDR1 is KGHDR, CDR2 SFDVKD, per germline. The junction had 7 bases not matched to a gene; V was cut back by 4 bases and J by 1 base. This CDR3 spans 16 amino acids.

A single count supports this clone. This chain connects TRBV7-9 to TRBJ1-6; TRBD1 is a possible D gene (5 bases). The CDR3 loop spans 14 amino acids. Germline V gives CDR1 SEHNR, CDR2 FQNEAQ (reference sequence). Trimming removed 5 bases at V and 13 bases at J, with 18 bases between. The CDR3 loop is CASSRPGLSSPLHF. In nucleotides, the CDR3 is TGTGCCAGCAGCCGACCGGGACTGTCAAGTCCCCTCCACTTT.

The CDR3 protein is CASGKLYRSTDTQYF. DNA for the CDR3: TGTGCCAGCGGAAAGTTGTACAGGAGCACAGATACGCAGTATTTT. The V call is TRBV27, the J call TRBJ2-3, with a weak D call TRBD1 (5 bases). The CDR3 runs to 15 residues. Per germline, CDR1 MNHEY and CDR2 SMNVEV (reference sequence). The V end was cut by 8 bases, the J end by 0 bases, with 15 bases between.

This chain joins TRBV3-1 (or the pseudogene TRBV3-2) and TRBJ2-1, with 7 bases that match TRBD2. V shed 3 bases, J shed 8 bases, and the junction held 10 bases outside the gene matches. The length of the CDR3 is 15 residues. Germline-derived CDR1 and CDR2 are LGHDT and YNNKEL (reference sequence). The CDR3 bases are TGTGCCAGCAGCCATCGCCGGGGGGTTTACGATGAGCAGTTCTTC. It specifies CASSHRRGVYDEQFF.

The V call is TRBV7-9, the J call TRBJ2-7; TRBD1 agrees at 8 bases. The germline V gene encodes CDR1 SEHNR and CDR2 FQNEAQ (reference sequence). With V trimmed by 3 bases and J by 5 bases, 3 bases remained unmatched. CDR3 length equals 13 residues. The CDR3 DNA reads TGTGCCAGCAGCTTGACAGGGGCCCACGAGCAGTACTTC. It yields the protein CASSLTGAHEQYF. Looking up the rest from reference TRBV7-9 and TRBJ2-7 gives the full variable domain: DTGVSQNPRHKITKRGQNVTFRCDPISEHNRLYWYRQTLGQGPEFLTYFQNEAQLEKSRLLSDRFSAERPKGSFSTLEIQRTEQGDSAMYLCASSLTGAHEQYFGPGTRLTVT.